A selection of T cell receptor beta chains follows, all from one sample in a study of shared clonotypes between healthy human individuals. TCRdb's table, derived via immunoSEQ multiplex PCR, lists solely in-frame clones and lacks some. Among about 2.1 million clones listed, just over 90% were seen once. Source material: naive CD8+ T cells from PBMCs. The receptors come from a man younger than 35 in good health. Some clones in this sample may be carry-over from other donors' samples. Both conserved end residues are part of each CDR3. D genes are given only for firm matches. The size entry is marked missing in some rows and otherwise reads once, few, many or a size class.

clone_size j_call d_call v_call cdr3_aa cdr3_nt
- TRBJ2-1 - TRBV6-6 CASSWGAEQFF TGTGCCAGCAGTTGGGGGGCTGAGCAGTTCTTC
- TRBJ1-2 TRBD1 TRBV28 CASSFIPGQGARGYTF TGTGCCAGCAGTTTCATTCCTGGACAGGGGGCGCGGGGCTACACCTTC
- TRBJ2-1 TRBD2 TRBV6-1 CASILLAGSANEQFF TGTGCCAGCATTTTACTAGCGGGATCAGCCAATGAGCAGTTCTTC
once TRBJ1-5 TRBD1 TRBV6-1 CASSSTGDSNQPQHF TGTGCCAGCAGTTCGACAGGGGATAGCAATCAGCCCCAGCATTTT
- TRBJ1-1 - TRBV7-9 CASTQVMPTEAFF TGTGCCAGCACCCAGGTTATGCCGACTGAAGCTTTCTTT
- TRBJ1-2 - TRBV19 CASRQSGERSYTF TGTGCCAGTAGACAGAGTGGGGAGCGAAGCTACACCTTC
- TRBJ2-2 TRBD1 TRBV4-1 CASSRTYQGVGGELFF TGCGCCAGCAGCCGGACCTATCAGGGGGTTGGCGGGGAGCTGTTTTTT
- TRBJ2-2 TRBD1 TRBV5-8 CASSLGQGNANTGELFF TGTGCCAGCAGCTTGGGACAGGGGAACGCGAACACCGGGGAGCTGTTTTTT
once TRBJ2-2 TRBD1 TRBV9 CASSPLPKEQGALNTGELFF TGTGCCAGCAGCCCCTTACCCAAAGAACAGGGGGCCCTGAACACCGGGGAGCTGTTTTTT
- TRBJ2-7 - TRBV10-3 CAIRVRTGARDEQYF TGTGCCATCAGGGTAAGAACGGGAGCCCGGGACGAGCAGTACTTC
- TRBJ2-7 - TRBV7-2 CASSIGVSYEQYF TGTGCCAGCAGCATTGGGGTCTCCTACGAGCAGTACTTC
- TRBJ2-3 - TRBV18 CASSQKSAGGTDTQYF TGTGCCAGCTCACAAAAAAGTGCAGGTGGCACAGATACGCAGTATTTT
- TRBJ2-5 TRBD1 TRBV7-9 CASSLRTGQETQYF TGTGCCAGCAGCTTACGGACAGGCCAAGAGACCCAGTACTTC
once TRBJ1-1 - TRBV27 CASSPPGGVDTEAFF TGTGCCAGCAGTCCCCCCGGAGGGGTGGACACTGAAGCTTTCTTT
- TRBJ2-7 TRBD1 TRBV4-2 CASSEEGTGFYEQYF TGTGCCAGCAGCGAAGAAGGGACAGGGTTCTACGAGCAGTACTTC
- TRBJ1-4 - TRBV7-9 CASSTRLQGVNEKLFF TGTGCCAGCAGCACACGCTTACAGGGAGTTAATGAAAAACTGTTTTTT
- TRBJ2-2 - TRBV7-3 CASSSGTQSPGELFF TGTGCCAGCAGCTCCGGGACTCAATCTCCCGGGGAGCTGTTTTTT
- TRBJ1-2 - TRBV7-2 CASSGDRLGGYTF TGTGCCAGCAGCGGCGACAGACTAGGTGGCTACACCTTC
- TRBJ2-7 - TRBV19 CASRAQGFYEQYF TGTGCCAGTAGGGCCCAGGGATTCTACGAGCAGTACTTC
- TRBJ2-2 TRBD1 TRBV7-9 CASSHGTARRNTGELFF TGTGCCAGCAGCCACGGGACAGCGAGACGGAACACCGGGGAGCTGTTTTTT
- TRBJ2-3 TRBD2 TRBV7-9 CASRRTSGRTDTQYF TGTGCCAGCAGAAGGACTAGCGGGCGCACAGATACGCAGTATTTT
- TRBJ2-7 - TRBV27 CASSLRAASSYEQYF TGTGCCAGCAGTCTCCGGGCCGCAAGCTCCTACGAGCAGTACTTC
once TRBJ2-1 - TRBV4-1 CASSQVDTGETYNEQFF TGCGCCAGCAGCCAAGTGGATACGGGAGAGACCTACAATGAGCAGTTCTTC
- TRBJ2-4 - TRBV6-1 CASSVARYLAKNIQYF TGTGCCAGCAGTGTAGCAAGATACTTAGCCAAAAACATTCAGTACTTC
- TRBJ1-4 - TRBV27 CASSATLGKLFF TGTGCCAGCAGTGCGACCCTGGGAAAACTGTTTTTT
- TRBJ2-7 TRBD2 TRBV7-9 CASSFGGARNYEQYF TGTGCCAGCAGCTTCGGGGGGGCGCGGAACTACGAGCAGTACTTC